The following is a T cell receptor beta chain sequence with its context. This clone turned up a few times. What this receptor recognizes is not known. Base-call qualities are not available, and no considerably larger clone is one nucleotide away. The data stem from a study of control samples from healthy donors and cancer patients (dated by TCRdb to about 2020). CDR1 and CDR2, per the germline V gene, are SGHRS and YFSETQ. V loses 5 bases at its end and J loses 8 bases; junction bases beyond the gene matches: 21. From the cysteine through the phenylalanine, the CDR3 covers 19 amino acids. Just the 57-base CDR3 DNA is kept, in frame starting at base 1. The library was prepared using the immunoSEQ multiplex PCR assay. Here the immuneACCESS table is served through TCRdb, limited to in-frame sequences with V and J called. Missing clones are a known gap in these copies; in checked studies unresolved V genes cover under half, and the rest lacks a known reason. The sample table lists about 79,000 clones, 90% to 95% of them with a count of one. The ten largest make up 1.3% of the sample.

Recombination linked TRBV5-1 to TRBJ2-2; TRBD2 lines up with 10 middle nucleotides. The sample comprised PBMCs. This receptor was identified in a woman aged 40 to 50 with lung cancer. The CDR3 has the sequence CASSPQLPGTSEFSGELFF. The nucleotide sequence is TGCGCCAGCAGTCCGCAACTGCCGGGGACTAGCGAATTTTCGGGGGAGCTGTTTTTT.